The entry below describes one T cell receptor (beta chain). Its antigen specificity is not known. There are no base qualities to consult, and no much larger clone falls within one base. Sorted unstimulated T cells and proliferating T cells recovered from mixed lymphocyte reactions underwent TCRbeta CDR3 sequencing. Fresh whole blood from about ten HLA-typed healthy donors served as the source for isolating PBMCs. Receptor libraries were prepared by the immunoSEQ multiplex PCR assay. About 10^5 TCR templates per sample were assayed by the deep sequencing platform. Genomic DNA extracted from sorted T cells was the material used for TCRbeta CDR3 sequencing. The paper's processing steps were these. The R programming language was used for clonal analysis of TCRbeta CDR3 data. Comparing unstimulated samples against CFSE-low samples taken after the reaction was how alloreactive CD4+ and CD8+ clones were defined. By matching sequences to the repertoires of sorted unstimulated Treg and non-Treg cells, each alloreactive CD4+ clone was assigned a regulatory or non-regulatory origin. TCRdb holds this immuneACCESS table with in-frame rearrangements only. Some clones are missing; in checked studies, unresolved V genes explain under half, and the rest has no known cause. Clone size and the V and J calls come from that table; the DNA yielded D and trimming. The sample includes over 65,000 clones, with 95% observed a single time. Together, the top ten hold around 20% of the sample.

The sample comes from a study of siplizumab effects on memory and regulatory T cells (dated by TCRdb to about 2019). In the study overall: The study examined how the anti-CD2 antibody siplizumab affects alloreactive T-cell subsets in allogeneic mixed lymphocyte reactions built from human PBMCs. Points the paper makes about the study in general: Unstimulated naive T cells appeared more diverse than memory T cells, and naive cells seemed to contribute substantially to the alloresponse. Siplizumab significantly reduced the cumulative frequency of alloreactive sequences traceable to unstimulated CD4+ memory T cells. Whether proliferating Tregs from siplizumab cultures actually had suppressive function was not functionally confirmed. Because sequences at frequencies below about 10^-5 were poorly captured, only a minor fraction of alloreactive clones could be mapped back to unstimulated subsets. For roughly 75-95% of proliferating CD4+ or CD8+ clones, no naive or memory phenotype could be assigned. Among mappable alloreactive CD4+ clones, the Treg-derived fraction averaged approximately 66% with siplizumab versus about 27% in control reactions.

The CDR3 runs 15 amino acids, cysteine and phenylalanine included. The entry retains the CDR3 DNA only, 45 bases that are in frame from base 1. Trimming at the junction amounts to 1 base on V and 2 bases on J, and the germline ends lie 12 bases apart. Sequences SGHTA (CDR1) and FQGNSA (CDR2) are obtained from the germline V gene. This TCR was sampled from a human donor in good health. The rearranged segments are TRBV7-2 and TRBJ2-7, with no D gene named confidently. Input material: CD8+ T cells sorted from blood. At the DNA level, the sequence is TGTGCCAGCAGCTTAGGGTACAATTCCGCCTACGAGCAGTACTTC. It codes for CASSLGYNSAYEQYF.